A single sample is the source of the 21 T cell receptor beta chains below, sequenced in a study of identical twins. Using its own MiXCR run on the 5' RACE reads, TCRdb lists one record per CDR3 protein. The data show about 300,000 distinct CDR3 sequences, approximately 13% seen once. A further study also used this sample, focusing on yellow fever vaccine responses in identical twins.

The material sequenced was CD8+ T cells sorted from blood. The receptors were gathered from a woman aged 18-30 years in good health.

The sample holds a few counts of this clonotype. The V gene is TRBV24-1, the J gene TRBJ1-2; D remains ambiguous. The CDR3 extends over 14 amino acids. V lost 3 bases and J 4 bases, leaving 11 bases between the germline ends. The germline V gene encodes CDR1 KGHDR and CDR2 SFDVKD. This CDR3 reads CATSDARALYGYTF. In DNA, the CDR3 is TGTGCCACCAGTGATGCGCGGGCCCTCTATGGCTACACCTTC.

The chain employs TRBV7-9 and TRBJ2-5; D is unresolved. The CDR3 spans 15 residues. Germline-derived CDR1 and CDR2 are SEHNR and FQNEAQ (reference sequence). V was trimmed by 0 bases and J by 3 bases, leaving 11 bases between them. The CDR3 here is CASSLATGPEETQYF. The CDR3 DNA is TGTGCCAGCAGCTTAGCGACTGGACCTGAAGAGACCCAGTACTTC.

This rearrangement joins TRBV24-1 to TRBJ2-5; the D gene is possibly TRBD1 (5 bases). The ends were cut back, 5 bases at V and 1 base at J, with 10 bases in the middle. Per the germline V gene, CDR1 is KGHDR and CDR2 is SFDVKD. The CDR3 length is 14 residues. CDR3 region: CATSADRIQETQYF. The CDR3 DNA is TGTGCCACCAGTGCAGACAGAATCCAAGAGACCCAGTACTTC.

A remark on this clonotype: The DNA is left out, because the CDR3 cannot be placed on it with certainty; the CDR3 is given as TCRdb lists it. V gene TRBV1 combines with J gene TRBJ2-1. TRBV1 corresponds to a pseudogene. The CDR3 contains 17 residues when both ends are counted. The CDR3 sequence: CTSSQEGIVAKGNEQFF.

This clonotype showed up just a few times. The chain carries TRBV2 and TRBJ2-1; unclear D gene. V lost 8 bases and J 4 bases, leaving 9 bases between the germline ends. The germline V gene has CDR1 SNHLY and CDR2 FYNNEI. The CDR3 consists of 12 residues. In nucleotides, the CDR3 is TGTGCCAGCGGCGCGGCTTACAATGAGCAGTTCTTC. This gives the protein CASGAAYNEQFF.

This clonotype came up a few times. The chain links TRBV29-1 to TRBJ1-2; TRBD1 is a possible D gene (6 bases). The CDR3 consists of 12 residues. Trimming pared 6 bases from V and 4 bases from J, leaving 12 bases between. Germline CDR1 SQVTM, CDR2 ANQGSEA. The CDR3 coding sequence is TGCAGCGTGCGGACAGAACTCTATGGCTACACCTTC. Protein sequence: CSVRTELYGYTF.

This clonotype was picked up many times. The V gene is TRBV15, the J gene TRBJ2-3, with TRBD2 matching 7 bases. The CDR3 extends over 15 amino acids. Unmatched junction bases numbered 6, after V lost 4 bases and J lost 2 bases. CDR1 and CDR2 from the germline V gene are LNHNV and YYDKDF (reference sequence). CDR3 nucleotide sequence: TGTGCCACCAGCACCCCCGGGGACTACACAGATACGCAGTATTTT. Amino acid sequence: CATSTPGDYTDTQYF.

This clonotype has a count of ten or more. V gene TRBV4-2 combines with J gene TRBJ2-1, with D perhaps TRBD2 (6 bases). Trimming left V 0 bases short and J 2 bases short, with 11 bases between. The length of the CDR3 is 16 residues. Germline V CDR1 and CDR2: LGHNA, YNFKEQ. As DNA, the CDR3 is TGTGCCAGCAGCCAAGATGGGGCTAGCGCCTACAATGAGCAGTTCTTC. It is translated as CASSQDGASAYNEQFF.

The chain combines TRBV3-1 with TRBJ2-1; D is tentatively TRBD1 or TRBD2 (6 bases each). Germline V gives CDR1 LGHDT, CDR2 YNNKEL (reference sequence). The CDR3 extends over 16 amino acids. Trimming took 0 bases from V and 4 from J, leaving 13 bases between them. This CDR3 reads CASSQERGVGYNEQFF. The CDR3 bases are TGTGCCAGCAGCCAAGAAAGGGGGGTAGGGTACAATGAGCAGTTCTTC.

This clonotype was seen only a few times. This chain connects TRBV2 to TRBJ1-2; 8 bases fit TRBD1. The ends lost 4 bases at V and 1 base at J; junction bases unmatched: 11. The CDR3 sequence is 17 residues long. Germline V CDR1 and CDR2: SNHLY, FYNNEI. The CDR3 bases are TGTGCCAGCAGTGTCGAGGTTGGACAGGGATATAACTATGGCTACACCTTC. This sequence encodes CASSVEVGQGYNYGYTF.

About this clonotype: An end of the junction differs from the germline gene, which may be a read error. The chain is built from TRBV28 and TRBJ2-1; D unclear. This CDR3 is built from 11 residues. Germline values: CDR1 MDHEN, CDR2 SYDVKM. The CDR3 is CASSLGPELFF. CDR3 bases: TGTGCCAGCAGTTTAGGACCGGAGCTGTTCTTC.

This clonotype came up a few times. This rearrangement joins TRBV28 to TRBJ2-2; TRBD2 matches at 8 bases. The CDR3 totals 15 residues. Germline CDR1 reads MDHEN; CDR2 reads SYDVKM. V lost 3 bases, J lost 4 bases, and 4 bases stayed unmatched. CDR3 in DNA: TGTGCCAGCAGTTTCACCCGGGGGGGCACCGGGGAGCTGTTTTTT. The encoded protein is CASSFTRGGTGELFF.

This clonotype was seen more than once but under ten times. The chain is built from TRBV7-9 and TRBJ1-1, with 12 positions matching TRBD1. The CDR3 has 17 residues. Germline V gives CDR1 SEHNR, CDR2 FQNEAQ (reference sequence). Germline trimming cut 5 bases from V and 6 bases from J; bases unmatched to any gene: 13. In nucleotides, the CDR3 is TGTGCCAGCAGCCCATCACCGGGACAGGGGGCGTTTGCTGAAGCTTTCTTT. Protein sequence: CASSPSPGQGAFAEAFF.

CDR3 residues: CASSSLGGPPDEQYF. CDR3 coding DNA: TGTGCCAGCAGTTCGTTGGGAGGGCCCCCCGACGAGCAGTACTTC. The J gene is TRBJ2-7, the V gene TRBV28; 7 positions agree with TRBD2. CDR1 is MDHEN and CDR2 is SYDVKM in the germline V gene. CDR3 length: 15 amino acids. V trimming: 4 bases; J trimming: 5 bases; junction bases outside the gene matches: 11.

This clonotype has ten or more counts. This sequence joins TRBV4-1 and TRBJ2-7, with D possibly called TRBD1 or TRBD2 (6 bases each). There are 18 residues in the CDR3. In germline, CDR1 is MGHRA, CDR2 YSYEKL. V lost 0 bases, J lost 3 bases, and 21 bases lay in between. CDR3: CASSQDFGRGAQYYEQYV. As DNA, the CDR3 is TGCGCCAGCAGCCAAGATTTCGGTAGGGGGGCTCAATACTACGAGCAGTACGTC.

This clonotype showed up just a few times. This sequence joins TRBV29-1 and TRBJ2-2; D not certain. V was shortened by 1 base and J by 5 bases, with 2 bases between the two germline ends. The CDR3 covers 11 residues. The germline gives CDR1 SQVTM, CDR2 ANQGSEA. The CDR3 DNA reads TGCAGCGTTGAAGCTACCGGGGAGCTGTTTTTT. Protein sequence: CSVEATGELFF.

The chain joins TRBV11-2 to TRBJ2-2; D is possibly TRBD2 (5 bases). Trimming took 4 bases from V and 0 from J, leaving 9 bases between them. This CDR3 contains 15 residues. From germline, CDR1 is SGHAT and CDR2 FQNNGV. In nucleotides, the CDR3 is TGTGCCAGCAGCTGGAGGAGGCCGAACACCGGGGAGCTGTTTTTT. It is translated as CASSWRRPNTGELFF.

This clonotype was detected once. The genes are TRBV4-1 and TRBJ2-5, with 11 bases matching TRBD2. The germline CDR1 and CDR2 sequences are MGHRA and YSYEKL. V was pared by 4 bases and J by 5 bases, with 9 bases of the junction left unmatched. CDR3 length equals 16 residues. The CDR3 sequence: CASSLAGGPSEETQYF. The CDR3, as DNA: TGCGCCAGCAGCCTAGCGGGAGGGCCCTCAGAGGAGACCCAGTACTTC.

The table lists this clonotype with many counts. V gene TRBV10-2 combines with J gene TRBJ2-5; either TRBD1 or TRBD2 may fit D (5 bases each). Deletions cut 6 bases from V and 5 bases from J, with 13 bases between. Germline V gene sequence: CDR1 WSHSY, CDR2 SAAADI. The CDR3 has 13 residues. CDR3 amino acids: CASSEGSWETQYF. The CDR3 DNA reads TGCGCCAGCAGCGAGGGGAGTTGGGAGACCCAGTACTTC.

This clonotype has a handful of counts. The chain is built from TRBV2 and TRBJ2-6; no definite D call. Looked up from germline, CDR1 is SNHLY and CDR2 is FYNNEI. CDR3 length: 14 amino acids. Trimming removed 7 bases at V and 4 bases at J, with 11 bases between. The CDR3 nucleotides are TGTGCCAGCATCCCGGAATCAGGGGCCAACGTCCTGACTTTC. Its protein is CASIPESGANVLTF. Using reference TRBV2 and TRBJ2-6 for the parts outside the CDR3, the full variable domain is EPEVTQTPSHQVTQMGQEVILRCVPISNHLYFYWYRQILGQKVEFLVSFYNNEISEKSEIFDDQFSVERPDGSNFTLKIRSTKLEDSAMYFCASIPESGANVLTFGAGSRLTVL.

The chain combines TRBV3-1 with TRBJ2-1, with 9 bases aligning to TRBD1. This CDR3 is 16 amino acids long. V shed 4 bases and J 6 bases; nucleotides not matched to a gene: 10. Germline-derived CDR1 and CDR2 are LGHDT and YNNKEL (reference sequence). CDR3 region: CASSPGEGQGLNEQFF. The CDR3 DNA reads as TGTGCCAGCAGCCCGGGAGAGGGACAGGGCCTCAATGAGCAGTTCTTC.